The 8 T cell receptor beta chains in this list originate from one sample, sequenced in a study of beta chain features in type 1 diabetes. Since all of the isolated RNA was reverse transcribed, expressed TCRB transcripts were what got sequenced. The repertoire was sequenced with immunoSEQ multiplex PCR; TCRdb's copy has only in-frame clones and lacks some. The repertoire holds approximately 300,000 clones, with about 10% as singletons. Sequencing was done on a sample of naive CD4+ T cells from blood. The receptors were gathered from a woman in her thirties in good health.

V usage is TRBV28 and J usage is TRBJ2-3, with TRBD1 matching over 9 bases. Unmatched junction bases numbered 3, after V lost 6 bases and J lost 2 bases. In germline, CDR1 is MDHEN, CDR2 SYDVKM. CDR3 size: 14 residues. The CDR3 nucleotides are TGTGCCAGCAGCGGGACAGGGTCCACAGATACGCAGTATTTT. Translated, it gives CASSGTGSTDTQYF.

This clone has just one count. The CDR3: CASSRSSGTYEQYF. CDR3 DNA sequence: TGTGCCAGCAGCCGGTCCAGCGGAACCTACGAGCAGTACTTC. The chain employs TRBV6-5 and TRBJ2-7; D perhaps matches TRBD2 (5 bases). Germline V gene lookup returns CDR1 MNHEY and CDR2 SVGAGI. CDR3 length: 14 amino acids. V gave up 6 bases and J gave up 2 bases, with 14 bases separating them.

This clone was detected only a few times. The chain carries TRBV5-6 and TRBJ2-2; 7 bases agree with TRBD2. Germline V CDR1 and CDR2: SGHDT, YYEEEE. The CDR3 has 14 amino acids. The V segment lost 2 bases and the J segment 6 bases; nucleotides outside the gene matches: 4. CDR3 amino acids: CASSFGGSAGELFF. The CDR3, as DNA: TGTGCCAGCAGCTTCGGGGGGAGCGCCGGGGAGCTGTTTTTT.

There are a few counts of this clone. The rearrangement uses TRBV27 and TRBJ2-7; D is undetermined. CDR1 is MNHEY and CDR2 is SMNVEV in the germline V gene (reference sequence). There are 13 residues in the CDR3. V lost 6 bases, J lost 3 bases, and 12 bases lay in between. As DNA, the CDR3 is TGTGCCAGCAGGACTTATGGAAACTACGAGCAGTACTTC. The encoded protein is CASRTYGNYEQYF.

The chain recombines TRBV9 with TRBJ1-4; TRBD1 is a possible D gene (5 bases). Looked up from germline, CDR1 is SGDLS and CDR2 is YYNGEE. Deletions cut 0 bases from V and 7 bases from J, with 10 bases between. There are 14 residues in the CDR3. The CDR3 is CASSVAETAEKLFF. CDR3 sequence (DNA): TGTGCCAGCAGCGTAGCAGAGACAGCTGAAAAACTGTTTTTT.

This clone was recorded a few times. The chain uses TRBV5-1 and TRBJ2-1, with D tentatively TRBD2 (5 bases). Trimming pared 1 base from V and 7 bases from J, leaving 6 bases between. Germline CDR1 SGHRS, CDR2 YFSETQ. The CDR3 covers 12 residues. Here the CDR3 DNA reads TGCGCCAGCAGCTTGACGGGGAATGAGCAGTTCTTC. Amino acids: CASSLTGNEQFF.

Comments on this clone: Within the sample, other DNA sequences also encode this same CDR3. V usage is TRBV11-3 and J usage is TRBJ2-3; D might be TRBD2 (6 bases). This CDR3 has 14 amino acids. In germline, CDR1 is SGHNT, CDR2 YENEEA. The V end lost 3 bases, the J end lost 0 bases, and 7 bases lay between the germline ends. This CDR3 reads CASSFSGSTDTQYF. The DNA for the CDR3 is TGTGCCAGCAGCTTCAGCGGGAGCACAGATACGCAGTATTTT.

This clone was detected only a few times. The genes are TRBV9 and TRBJ2-2, with 7 positions matching TRBD2. The CDR3 loop spans 16 amino acids. The V gene's germline CDR1 is SGDLS and CDR2 YYNGEE. With V trimmed by 2 bases and J by 6 bases, 10 bases remained unmatched. The CDR3 bases are TGTGCCAGCAGCGTGCTAGCGGATTACATTCCCGGGGAGCTGTTTTTT. Its protein is CASSVLADYIPGELFF.